A single sample is the source of the 23 T cell receptor beta chains below, sequenced in a study of response to subunit inactivated influenza vaccine. TCRdb ran MiXCR on the RT-PCR reads and lists one entry per CDR3 protein. In the table there are over 800,000 distinct CDR3 sequences, around 20% of which are singletons. The input for sequencing was PBMCs from blood, taken 5 to 6 days after vaccination. These receptors came from a man aged 45 to 65 who received an inactivated influenza vaccine.

This clonotype was seen more than once but under ten times. The chain carries TRBV20-1 and TRBJ2-1; D might be TRBD1 (6 bases). The CDR3 consists of 14 residues. Germline V gene data show CDR1 as DFQATT and CDR2 as SNEGSKA (reference sequence). Trimming stripped 1 base from V and 8 bases from J, with 15 bases between. CDR3 residues: CSARARTRGYEQFF. In DNA, the CDR3 is TGCAGTGCTAGAGCTCGGACCAGGGGATATGAGCAGTTCTTC.

This clonotype was counted ten times or more. The V call is TRBV15, the J call TRBJ1-1; D not resolved. The CDR3 is made up of 16 amino acids. Germline values: CDR1 LNHNV, CDR2 YYDKDF (reference sequence). Trimming removed 1 base at V and 3 bases at J, with 15 bases between. The CDR3: CATSRARLLPDTEAFF. The CDR3 DNA follows: TGTGCCACCAGCAGAGCCAGGCTCCTCCCGGACACTGAAGCTTTCTTT.

Ten or more counts support this clonotype. The chain has TRBV12-3 or TRBV12-4 and TRBJ2-3, with D possibly TRBD1 on 5 matching bases. The CDR3 extends over 15 amino acids. Between the trimmed V and J ends, which lost 3 bases and 0 bases, there was a span of 10 bases. The CDR3 loop reads CASSLGPTSTDTQYF. The CDR3 DNA is TGTGCCAGCAGTTTGGGGCCCACTAGCACAGATACGCAGTATTTT.

This chain connects TRBV5-1 to TRBJ2-1; TRBD1 or TRBD2 may be the D gene (5 bases each). The CDR3 is 16 residues long. Between the trimmed V and J ends, which lost 1 base and 1 base, there was a span of 12 bases. Per germline, CDR1 SGHRS and CDR2 YFSETQ. CDR3 sequence (DNA): TGCGCCAGCAGCTTGTATTGGGACGCTTCCTACAATGAGCAGTTCTTC. Amino acid sequence: CASSLYWDASYNEQFF.

The chain has TRBV4-1 and TRBJ2-1; 12 nucleotides agree with TRBD1. Germline V gives CDR1 MGHRA, CDR2 YSYEKL. This CDR3 spans 20 amino acids. V gave up 3 bases and J gave up 0 bases; unmatched junction bases: 12. The CDR3 DNA reads TGCGCCAGCAGCCAGGACCGGGACAGGGGGCTCCGAAGCTCCTACAATGAGCAGTTCTTC. Translated: CASSQDRDRGLRSSYNEQFF.

The V and J genes are TRBV20-1 and TRBJ2-7; TRBD1 might be the D (6 bases). The CDR3 contains 18 residues. Germline assignment: CDR1 DFQATT and CDR2 SNEGSKA (reference sequence). V lost 0 bases and J lost 4, with 25 bases in between. CDR3 nucleotide sequence: TGCAGTGCTAGAGACCGAACAGGGACCTCAAGTCGGCCTTACGAGCAGTACTTC. This encodes CSARDRTGTSSRPYEQYF.

This clonotype was counted ten times or more. The chain is built from TRBV5-5 and TRBJ2-1; no reliable D call. The V end lost 0 bases, the J end lost 6 bases, and 4 bases lay between the germline ends. CDR1 is SGHKS, CDR2 YYEKEE, per germline (reference sequence). The CDR3 covers 12 residues. CDR3 coding DNA: TGTGCCAGCAGCTTGGAGCCCAATGAGCAGTTCTTC. Translation gives CASSLEPNEQFF.

The chain links TRBV3-1 to TRBJ2-1; D call uncertain. This CDR3 contains 15 residues. Germline CDR1 and CDR2: LGHDT and YNNKEL (reference sequence). V was pared by 0 bases and J by 4 bases, with 10 bases between. In nucleotides, the CDR3 is TGTGCCAGCAGCCAAGACTCCGAACAGTACAATGAGCAGTTCTTC. Translation: CASSQDSEQYNEQFF.

This clonotype was counted between two and nine times. This chain connects TRBV6-5 to TRBJ1-2; 9 nucleotides align to TRBD1. The CDR3 runs 16 residues. Germline CDR1 MNHEY, CDR2 SVGAGI. V was clipped by 2 bases and J by 2 bases; unmatched bases: 6. CDR3 DNA: TGTGCCAGCAGTTACGAAGGGACAGGGTCGAACTATGGCTACACCTTC. Its translation: CASSYEGTGSNYGYTF.

This clonotype was found a few times. The rearrangement links TRBV12-3 or TRBV12-4 to TRBJ1-5; perhaps TRBD1 as D (5 bases). The CDR3 runs 14 residues. Trimming left V 8 bases short and J 0 bases short, with 11 bases between. The CDR3 region is CASRGVDSNQPQHF. Here the CDR3 DNA reads TGTGCCAGCCGAGGGGTTGATAGCAATCAGCCCCAGCATTTT.

V gene TRBV5-1 combines with J gene TRBJ2-5, with D possibly matching TRBD1 (5 bases). This CDR3 has 15 amino acids. Germline lookup yields CDR1 SGHRS and CDR2 YFSETQ. Trimming pared 0 bases from V and 2 bases from J, leaving 11 bases between. The CDR3, as DNA: TGCGCCAGCAGCTTGGCTGGGGCCCGGCAAGAGACCCAGTACTTC. Encoded protein: CASSLAGARQETQYF.

The table lists this clonotype with a few counts. J is TRBJ2-5 and V is TRBV11-1, with 8 positions matching TRBD1. The germline gives CDR1 SGHAT, CDR2 FQDESV (reference sequence). The CDR3 consists of 18 residues. V lost 2 bases and J lost 5; bases outside the gene matches: 16. The CDR3 sequence: CASSLSYGQGAPGETQYF. CDR3 nucleotide sequence: TGTGCCAGCAGCTTATCGTACGGACAGGGCGCACCCGGGGAGACCCAGTACTTC.

The genes are TRBV5-1 and TRBJ2-7; D is tentatively TRBD1 or TRBD2 (5 bases each). Looked up from germline, CDR1 is SGHRS and CDR2 is YFSETQ. The CDR3 is 14 residues long. The V end lost 4 bases, the J end lost 4 bases, and 15 bases lay between the germline ends. CDR3 amino acids: CASSVGPPAYEQYF. CDR3 nucleotide sequence: TGCGCCAGCAGCGTGGGACCCCCGGCATACGAGCAGTACTTC.

This clonotype has just a few counts. This chain links TRBV5-6 with TRBJ2-3; 11 positions match TRBD1. CDR1 and CDR2 (germline): SGHDT, YYEEEE. V shed 0 bases, J shed 3 bases, and the junction held 6 bases outside the gene matches. This CDR3 region has 17 residues. CDR3 region: CASSLGTGGISTDTQYF. CDR3 bases: TGTGCCAGCAGCTTGGGGACAGGGGGCATCTCGACAGATACGCAGTATTTT.

The CDR3 sequence is CASSDRGMQTQYF. The CDR3 nucleotides are TGTGCCAGCAGCGACAGGGGGATGCAGACCCAGTACTTC. The chain is built from TRBV5-5 and TRBJ2-5; 9 bases align to TRBD1. J gave up 6 bases and V 4 bases, and 4 bases lay outside the gene matches. The CDR3 runs 13 residues. Germline CDR1 reads SGHKS; CDR2 reads YYEKEE (reference sequence).

In its sample, this clonotype was seen many times. One junction end does not reproduce the germline sequence, and a read error may be involved. CDR3: CASSLGLAGAETQYF. Written as DNA, the CDR3 is TGTGCCAGCAGTTTAGGACTAGCGGGAGCAGAGACCCAGTACTTC. The V gene is TRBV7-2, the J gene TRBJ2-5, with 13 bases aligning to TRBD2. CDR1 and CDR2 (germline): SGHTA, FQGNSA. The CDR3 loop spans 15 amino acids.

The chain joins TRBV6-1 to TRBJ2-6, with unresolved D. The germline V and J ends were trimmed by 5 bases and 0 bases, with 5 bases remaining between them. The CDR3 runs to 14 residues. Germline lookup yields CDR1 MNHNS and CDR2 SASEGT. CDR3 amino acids: CASSQTSGANVLTF. In DNA form, the CDR3 reads TGTGCCAGCAGTCAAACCTCTGGGGCCAACGTCCTGACTTTC.

The sample holds a few counts of this clonotype. The V call is TRBV5-1, the J call TRBJ2-7; a possible D gene is TRBD1 (6 bases). V lost 0 bases, J lost 3 bases, and 10 bases lay in between. CDR3 length: 14 amino acids. Germline assignment: CDR1 SGHRS and CDR2 YFSETQ. CDR3 sequence reads: CASSLAPTGYEQYF. The CDR3, as DNA: TGCGCCAGCAGCTTGGCCCCGACAGGCTACGAGCAGTACTTC.

Ten or more counts support this clonotype. The chain couples TRBV5-6 to TRBJ1-2, with 8 bases aligning to TRBD1. The CDR3 contains 12 residues. Germline V gene lookup returns CDR1 SGHDT and CDR2 YYEEEE. The ends lost 8 bases at V and 4 bases at J; junction bases unmatched: 4. The CDR3: CASKQGGYGYTF. In DNA, the CDR3 is TGTGCCAGTAAACAGGGGGGCTATGGCTACACCTTC.

The rearrangement uses TRBV10-2 and TRBJ1-1, with D uncertain. This CDR3 has 13 residues. The germline gives CDR1 WSHSY, CDR2 SAAADI. Trimming removed 6 bases at V and 5 bases at J, with 13 bases between. The chain's CDR3 is CASREVGFTEAFF. CDR3 DNA: TGCGCCAGCAGGGAGGTGGGTTTTACTGAAGCTTTCTTT.

The rearrangement links TRBV7-2 to TRBJ2-7, with 9 nucleotides matching TRBD1. This CDR3 is 15 amino acids long. Germline V lookup: CDR1 SGHTA, CDR2 FQGNSA. V was pared by 4 bases and J by 2 bases, with 6 bases of the junction left unmatched. In DNA form, the CDR3 reads TGTGCCAGCAGCTGGCGGGACAGGGATACCTACGAGCAGTACTTC. Its translation: CASSWRDRDTYEQYF.

The chain uses TRBV7-9 and TRBJ1-1, with TRBD1 identical over 7 bases. The CDR3 consists of 15 residues. Trimming took 1 base from V and 4 from J; bases not matched to a gene: 6. Germline V gene sequence: CDR1 SEHNR, CDR2 FQNEAQ (reference sequence). The CDR3 DNA is TGTGCCAGCAGCTTAGGGGGGGGACAGACCACTGAAGCTTTCTTT. Translating it yields CASSLGGGQTTEAFF.

There are many counts of this clonotype. The CDR3 is CASSQDPSARGNTQYF. The CDR3 region has the DNA TGTGCCAGCAGCCAAGATCCCTCTGCTCGGGGAAATACGCAGTATTTT. The V call is TRBV3-1, the J call TRBJ2-3, with D perhaps TRBD2 (5 bases). V was trimmed by 0 bases and J by 7 bases, leaving 17 bases between them. This CDR3 region has 16 residues. The V gene's germline CDR1 is LGHDT and CDR2 YNNKEL (reference sequence).